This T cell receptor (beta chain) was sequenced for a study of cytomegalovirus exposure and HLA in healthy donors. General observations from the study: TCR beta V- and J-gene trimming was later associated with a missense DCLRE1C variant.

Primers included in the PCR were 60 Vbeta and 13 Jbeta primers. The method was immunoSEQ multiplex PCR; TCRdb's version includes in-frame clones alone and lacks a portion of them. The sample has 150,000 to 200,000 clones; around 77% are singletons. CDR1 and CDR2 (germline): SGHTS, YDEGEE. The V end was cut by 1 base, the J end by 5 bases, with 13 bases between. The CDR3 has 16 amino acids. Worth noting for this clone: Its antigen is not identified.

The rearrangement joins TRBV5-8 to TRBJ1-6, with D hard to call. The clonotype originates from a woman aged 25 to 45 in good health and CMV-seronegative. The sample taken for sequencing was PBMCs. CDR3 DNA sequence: TGTGCCAGCAGCTTGTATAGATCTAGCCATAATTCACCCCTCCACTTT. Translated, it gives CASSLYRSSHNSPLHF.